The next 7 T cell receptor beta chains were all read from a single sample in a study of shared clonotypes between healthy human individuals. Clones were sequenced by immunoSEQ multiplex PCR, and TCRdb holds only the in-frame ones, with some missing. The data show about 710,000 clones, with less than 80% seen just once and 1.5% to 2% held by the top ten. Sequencing was done on a sample of memory CD4+ T cells sorted from blood. Subset denoted: CD45RA-negative fraction. The receptors come from a woman younger than 45 in good health.

V and J are TRBV19 and TRBJ2-1; D gene ambiguous. The CDR3 consists of 18 residues. Germline V gene sequence: CDR1 LNHDA, CDR2 SQIVND (reference sequence). V was shortened by 3 bases and J by 0 bases, with 18 bases between the two germline ends. The CDR3 sequence: CASSILTDFGSSYNEQFF. As DNA, the CDR3 is TGTGCCAGTAGTATCCTAACAGACTTTGGTAGCTCCTACAATGAGCAGTTCTTC. Complete variable domain (other parts from reference TRBV19 and TRBJ2-1): DGGITQSPKYLFRKEGQNVTLSCEQNLNHDAMYWYRQDPGQGLRLIYYSQIVNDFQKGDIAEGYSVSREKKESFPLTVTSAQKNPTAFYLCASSILTDFGSSYNEQFFGPGTRLTVL.

This clone was counted a single time. The chain joins TRBV5-1 to TRBJ2-2; D gene unclear. Per germline, CDR1 SGHRS and CDR2 YFSETQ. V dropped 5 bases and J dropped 3 bases, with 11 bases sitting between them. This CDR3 contains 14 residues. For the CDR3, the DNA is TGCGCCAGCAGATCTATTACCTACACCGGGGAGCTGTTTTTT. Amino acid sequence: CASRSITYTGELFF.

There are a few counts of this clone. The chain has TRBV29-1 and TRBJ2-5; 14 bases are shared with TRBD2. Germline V CDR1 and CDR2: SQVTM, ANQGSEA. J gave up 5 bases and V 6 bases, and 20 bases lay outside the gene matches. The CDR3 covers 19 residues. The CDR3 DNA reads TGCAGCGTGGAGGGGGGGAGACTAGCGGGAGGGCCAGGGTCGGAGACCCAGTACTTC. Encoded protein: CSVEGGRLAGGPGSETQYF.

CDR3 sequence: CASSSNLGTRREKLFF. The CDR3 nucleotides read TGTGCCAGCAGTTCAAACCTCGGGACAAGGAGGGAAAAACTGTTTTTT. The chain recombines TRBV6-5 with TRBJ1-4, with a tentative D call TRBD1 (6 bases). Trimming took off 4 bases at V and 8 bases at J, with 20 bases between the two ends. CDR1 is MNHEY and CDR2 is SVGAGI in the germline V gene. CDR3 size: 16 residues.

The V gene is TRBV19, the J gene TRBJ2-1, with 10 bases identical to TRBD2. Germline V gene data show CDR1 as LNHDA and CDR2 as SQIVND (reference sequence). The CDR3 totals 17 residues. J lost 7 bases, V lost 0 bases, and 9 bases had no gene match. The DNA for the CDR3 is TGTGCCAGTAGTATAGACCCGCTAGCGGGAGATAATAATGAGCAGTTCTTC. It encodes CASSIDPLAGDNNEQFF.

The chain recombines TRBV4-1 with TRBJ2-4; the match to TRBD2 covers 10 bases. V was clipped by 3 bases and J by 0 bases; unmatched bases: 8. Germline CDR1 MGHRA, CDR2 YSYEKL. CDR3 length: 18 residues. The CDR3 region has the DNA TGCGCCAGCAGCCAGGGATTAGCGGGAGGAGAAGCCAAAAACATTCAGTACTTC. This gives the protein CASSQGLAGGEAKNIQYF.

In this sample, this clone turned up a few times. This sequence joins TRBV10-1 and TRBJ2-1; the D call may be TRBD1 or TRBD2 (5 bases each). The germline V and J ends were trimmed by 5 bases and 9 bases, with 17 bases remaining between them. This CDR3 is 14 amino acids long. Germline CDR1 reads WNHNN; CDR2 reads SYGVQD (reference sequence). In DNA, the CDR3 is TGCGCCAGCAGTACCAAGATGGGGGTGCCTGAGCAGTTCTTC. Its translation is CASSTKMGVPEQFF.